This TCR beta chain derives from a study of T cell responses to AZD1222 COVID-19 vaccine. The table came from immunoSEQ multiplex PCR; TCRdb's copy has only in-frame clones and leaves some out. Of some 70,000 clones listed, about 80% were seen once; the top ten hold over 11%. The V and J ends lost 0 bases and 4 bases, in that order; junction bases with no gene match: 4. Germline V CDR1 and CDR2: SGHRS, YFSETQ. This CDR3 contains 15 residues. This clone was seen once. This clonotype originated in an adult who received the AZD1222 COVID-19 vaccine. This chain links TRBV5-1 with TRBJ2-5; TRBD1 aligns across 9 bases. Specimen: peripheral blood, collected 28 days after the second AZD1222 dose. The CDR3 reads CASSLEDRGRETQYF. Here the CDR3 DNA reads TGCGCCAGCAGCTTGGAGGACAGGGGTAGAGAGACCCAGTACTTC. The full variable domain, with the rest looked up from reference TRBV5-1 and TRBJ2-5, is KAGVTQTPRYLIKTRGQQVTLSCSPISGHRSVSWYQQTPGQGLQFLFEYFSETQRNKGNFPGRFSGRQFSNSRSEMNVSTLELGDSALYLCASSLEDRGRETQYFGPGTRLLVL.